Detailed here is one T cell receptor beta chain. Only in-frame clones appear in the TCRdb table, and some are missing; sequencing was by immunoSEQ multiplex PCR. The table records 350,000 to 450,000 clones, approximately 90% of them present only once. The data were taken from a study of control samples from healthy donors and cancer patients. The CDR3 is 14 residues long. Germline values: CDR1 MNHEY, CDR2 SVGAGI. V lost 0 bases, J lost 4 bases, and 7 bases lay in between. What was sequenced was PBMCs. The rearrangement joins TRBV6-5 to TRBJ1-5; D unresolved. The receptor was derived from a man in his forties or fifties with head and neck cancer. The CDR3 DNA reads as TGTGCCAGCAGTTACTCGAAAGCAAATCAGCCCCAGCATTTT. The encoded protein is CASSYSKANQPQHF.